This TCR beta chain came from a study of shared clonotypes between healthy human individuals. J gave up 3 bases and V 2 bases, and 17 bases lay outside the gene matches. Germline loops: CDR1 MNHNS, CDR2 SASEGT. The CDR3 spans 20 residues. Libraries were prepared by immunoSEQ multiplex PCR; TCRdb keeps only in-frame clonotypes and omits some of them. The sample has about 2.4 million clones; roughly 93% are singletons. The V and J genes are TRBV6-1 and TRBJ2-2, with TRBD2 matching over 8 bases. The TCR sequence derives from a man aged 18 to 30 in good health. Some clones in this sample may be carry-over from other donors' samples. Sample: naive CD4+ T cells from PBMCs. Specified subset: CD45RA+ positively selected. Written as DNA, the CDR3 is TGTGCCAGCAGTGAAATCTGGCGGGAGGCGCGAAAAGGGGACACCGGGGAGCTGTTTTTT. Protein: CASSEIWREARKGDTGELFF.